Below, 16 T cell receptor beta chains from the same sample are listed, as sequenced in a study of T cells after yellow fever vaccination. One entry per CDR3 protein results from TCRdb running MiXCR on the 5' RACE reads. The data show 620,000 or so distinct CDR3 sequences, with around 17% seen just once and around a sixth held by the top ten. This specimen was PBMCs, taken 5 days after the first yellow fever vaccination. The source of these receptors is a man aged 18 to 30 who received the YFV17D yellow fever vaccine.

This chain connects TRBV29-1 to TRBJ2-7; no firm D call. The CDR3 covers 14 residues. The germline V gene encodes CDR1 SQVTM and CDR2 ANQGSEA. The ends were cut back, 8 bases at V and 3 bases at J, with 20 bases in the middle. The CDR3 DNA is TGCAGCCCCCCCTGGCCCCGTCGCTTCTACGAGCAGTACGTC. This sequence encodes CSPPWPRRFYEQYV.

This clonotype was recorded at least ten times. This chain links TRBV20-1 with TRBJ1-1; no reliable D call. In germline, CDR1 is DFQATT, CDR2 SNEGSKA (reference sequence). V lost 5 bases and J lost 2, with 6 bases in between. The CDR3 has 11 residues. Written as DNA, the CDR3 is TGCAGTGCTCGACGTAACACTGAAGCTTTCTTT. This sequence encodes CSARRNTEAFF.

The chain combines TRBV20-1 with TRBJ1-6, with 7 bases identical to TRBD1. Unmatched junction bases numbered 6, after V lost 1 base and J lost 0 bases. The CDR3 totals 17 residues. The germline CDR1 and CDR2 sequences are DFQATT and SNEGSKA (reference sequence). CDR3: CSARGEGASSYNSPLHF. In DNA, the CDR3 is TGCAGTGCTAGAGGGGAGGGGGCGAGCTCCTATAATTCACCCCTCCACTTT.

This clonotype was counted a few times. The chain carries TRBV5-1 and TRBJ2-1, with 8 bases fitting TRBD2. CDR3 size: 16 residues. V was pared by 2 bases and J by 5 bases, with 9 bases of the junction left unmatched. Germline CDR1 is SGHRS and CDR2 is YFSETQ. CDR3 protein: CASSLRSGGANNEQFF. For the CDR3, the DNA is TGCGCCAGCAGCTTAAGAAGCGGGGGAGCAAACAATGAGCAGTTCTTC. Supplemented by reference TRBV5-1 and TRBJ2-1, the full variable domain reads KAGVTQTPRYLIKTRGQQVTLSCSPISGHRSVSWYQQTPGQGLQFLFEYFSETQRNKGNFPGRFSGRQFSNSRSEMNVSTLELGDSALYLCASSLRSGGANNEQFFGPGTRLTVL.

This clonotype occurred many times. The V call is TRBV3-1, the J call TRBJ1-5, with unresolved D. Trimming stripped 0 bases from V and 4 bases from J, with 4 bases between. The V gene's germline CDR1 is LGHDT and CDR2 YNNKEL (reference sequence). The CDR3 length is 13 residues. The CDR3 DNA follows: TGTGCCAGCAGCCAAGACTTAAATCAGCCCCAGCATTTT. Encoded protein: CASSQDLNQPQHF.

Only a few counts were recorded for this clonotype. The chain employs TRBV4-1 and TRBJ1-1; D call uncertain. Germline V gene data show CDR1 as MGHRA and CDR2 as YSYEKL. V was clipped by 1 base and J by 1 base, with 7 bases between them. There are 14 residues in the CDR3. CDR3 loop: CASSQVFANTEAFF. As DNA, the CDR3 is TGCGCCAGCAGCCAAGTATTCGCGAACACTGAAGCTTTCTTT.

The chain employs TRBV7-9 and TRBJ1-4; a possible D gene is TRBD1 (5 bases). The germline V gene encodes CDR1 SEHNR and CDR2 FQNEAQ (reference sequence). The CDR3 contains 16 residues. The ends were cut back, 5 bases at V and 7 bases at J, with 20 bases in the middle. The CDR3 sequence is CASSGVAGREGEKLFF. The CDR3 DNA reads TGTGCCAGCAGCGGGGTTGCAGGGAGAGAAGGTGAAAAACTGTTTTTT. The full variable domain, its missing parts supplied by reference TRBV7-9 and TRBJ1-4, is DTGVSQNPRHKITKRGQNVTFRCDPISEHNRLYWYRQTLGQGPEFLTYFQNEAQLEKSRLLSDRFSAERPKGSFSTLEIQRTEQGDSAMYLCASSGVAGREGEKLFFGSGTQLSVL.

CDR3 DNA: TGTGCCAGCAGCGGCTCTAGCGGGGGTGGAGAGACCCAGTACTTC. Residues: CASSGSSGGGETQYF. V usage is TRBV9 and J usage is TRBJ2-5, with 10 bases aligning to TRBD2. The trim removed 3 bases at V and 4 bases at J, leaving 6 bases unmatched. Germline V gene sequence: CDR1 SGDLS, CDR2 YYNGEE. The CDR3 runs 15 residues.

Here the CDR3 DNA reads TGTGCCAGCTCACCACCAATGGGGGATGTCACCGGGGAGCTGTTTTTT. Translated, it gives CASSPPMGDVTGELFF. The rearrangement joins TRBV18 to TRBJ2-2; possibly TRBD1 or TRBD2 for D (5 bases each). The germline gives CDR1 KGHSH, CDR2 LQKENI. Trimming removed 0 bases at V and 4 bases at J, with 12 bases between. This CDR3 is built from 16 residues.

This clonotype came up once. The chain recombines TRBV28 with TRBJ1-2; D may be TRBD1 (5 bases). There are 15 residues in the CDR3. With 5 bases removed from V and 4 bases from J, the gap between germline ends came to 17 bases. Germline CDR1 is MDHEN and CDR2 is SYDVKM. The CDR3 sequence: CASSRLDQGSYGYTF. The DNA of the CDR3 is TGTGCCAGCAGTCGCTTGGATCAGGGTAGCTATGGCTACACCTTC.

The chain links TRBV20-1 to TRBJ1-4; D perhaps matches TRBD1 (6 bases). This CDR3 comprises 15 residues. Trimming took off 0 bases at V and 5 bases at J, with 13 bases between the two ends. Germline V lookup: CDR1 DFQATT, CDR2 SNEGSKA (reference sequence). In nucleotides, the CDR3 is TGCAGTGCTAGAGAGCCGTCACAGGGAAATGAAAAACTGTTTTTT. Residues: CSAREPSQGNEKLFF.

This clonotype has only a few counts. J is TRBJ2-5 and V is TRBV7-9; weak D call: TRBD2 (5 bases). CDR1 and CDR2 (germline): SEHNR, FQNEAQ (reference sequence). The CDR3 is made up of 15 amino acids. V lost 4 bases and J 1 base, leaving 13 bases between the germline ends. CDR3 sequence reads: CASSYVQAGQETQYF. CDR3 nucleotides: TGTGCCAGCAGCTATGTCCAGGCGGGCCAAGAGACCCAGTACTTC.

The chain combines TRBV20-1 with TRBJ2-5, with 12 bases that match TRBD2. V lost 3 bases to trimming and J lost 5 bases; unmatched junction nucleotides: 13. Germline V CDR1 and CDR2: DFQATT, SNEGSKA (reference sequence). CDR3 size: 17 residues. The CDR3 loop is CSARGTLAGGPWETQYF. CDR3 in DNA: TGCAGTGCTAGGGGGACCCTAGCGGGGGGGCCCTGGGAGACCCAGTACTTC.

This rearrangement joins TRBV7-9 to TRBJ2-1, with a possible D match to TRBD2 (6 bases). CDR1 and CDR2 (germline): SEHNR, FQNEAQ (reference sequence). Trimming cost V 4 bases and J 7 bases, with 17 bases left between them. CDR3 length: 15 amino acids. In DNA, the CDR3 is TGTGCCAGCAGCTCTTCCGGGACTTTGGGGAATGAGCAGTTCTTC. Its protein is CASSSSGTLGNEQFF.

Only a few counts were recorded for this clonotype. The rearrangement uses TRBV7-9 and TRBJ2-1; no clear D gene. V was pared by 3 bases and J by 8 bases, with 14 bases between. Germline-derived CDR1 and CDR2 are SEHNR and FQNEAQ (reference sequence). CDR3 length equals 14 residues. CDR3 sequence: CASSLTTRNYEQFF. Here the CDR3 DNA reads TGTGCCAGCAGCTTGACGACAAGAAACTATGAGCAGTTCTTC.

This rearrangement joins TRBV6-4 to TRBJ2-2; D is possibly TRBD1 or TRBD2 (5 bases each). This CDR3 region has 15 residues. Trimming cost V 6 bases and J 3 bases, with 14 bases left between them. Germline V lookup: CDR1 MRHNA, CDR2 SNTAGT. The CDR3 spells CASSPGTEDTGELFF. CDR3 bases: TGTGCCAGCAGCCCCGGGACGGAGGACACCGGGGAGCTGTTTTTT.